This T cell receptor beta chain was retrieved from a study of blood T cell repertoires in COVID-19. Profiled with immunoSEQ multiplex PCR; TCRdb holds only in-frame clones, not every one. Of about 170,000 clones detected, around 89% appear once; the ten largest clones hold under 30%. The material sequenced was peripheral blood. This TCR derives from a man between 60 and 70 years old with acute or convalescent COVID-19.

The chain's CDR3 is CASSLFPNTEAFF. The DNA for the CDR3 is TGTGCCAGCAGCTTGTTCCCTAACACTGAAGCTTTCTTT. The chain combines TRBV11-3 with TRBJ1-1; unclear D gene. Germline-derived CDR1 and CDR2 are SGHNT and YENEEA. This CDR3 is 13 amino acids long. The ends were cut back, 3 bases at V and 2 bases at J, with 7 bases in the middle.